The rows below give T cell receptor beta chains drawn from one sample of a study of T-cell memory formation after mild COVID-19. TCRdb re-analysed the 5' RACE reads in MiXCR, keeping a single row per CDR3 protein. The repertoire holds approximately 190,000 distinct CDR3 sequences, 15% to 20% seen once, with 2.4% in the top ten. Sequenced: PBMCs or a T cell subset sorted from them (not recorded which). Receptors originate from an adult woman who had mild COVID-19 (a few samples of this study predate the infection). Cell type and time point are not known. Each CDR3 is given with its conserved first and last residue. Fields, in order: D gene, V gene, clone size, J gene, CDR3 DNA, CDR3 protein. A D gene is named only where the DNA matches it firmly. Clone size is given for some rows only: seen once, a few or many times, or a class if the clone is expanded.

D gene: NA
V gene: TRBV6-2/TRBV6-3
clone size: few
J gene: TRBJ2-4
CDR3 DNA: TGTGCCAGCAGTTACACCGGGACCGCCAGTCGGGTCTTC
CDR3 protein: CASSYTGTASRVF

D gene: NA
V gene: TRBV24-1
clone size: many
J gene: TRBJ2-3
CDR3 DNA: TGTGCCACCAGTGTTAAACCCGGCAGGGCTGGCACAGATACGCAGTATTTT
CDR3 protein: CATSVKPGRAGTDTQYF

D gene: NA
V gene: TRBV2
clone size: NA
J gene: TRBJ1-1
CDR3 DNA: TGTGCCAGCAGTGGGTACACGAACACTGAAGCTTTCTTT
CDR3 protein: CASSGYTNTEAFF

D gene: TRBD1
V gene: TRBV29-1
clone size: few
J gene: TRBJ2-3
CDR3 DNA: TGCAGCGTTGCTGCTGGGACAGGGGGCACAGATACGCAGTATTTT
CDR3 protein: CSVAAGTGGTDTQYF

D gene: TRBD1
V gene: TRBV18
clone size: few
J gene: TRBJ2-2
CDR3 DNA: TGTGCCAGCTCACCCCAGGGACAGGTGAACACCGGGGAGCTGTTTTTT
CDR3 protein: CASSPQGQVNTGELFF

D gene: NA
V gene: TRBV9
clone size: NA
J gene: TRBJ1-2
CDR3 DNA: TGTGCCAGCAGCGTAGATCTGGGGACTAACTATGGCTACACCTTC
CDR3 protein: CASSVDLGTNYGYTF

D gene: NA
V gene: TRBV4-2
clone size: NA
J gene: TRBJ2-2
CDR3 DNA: TGTGCCAGCAGCCAAGTAACAGGGCCAGCCGGGGAGCTGTTTTTT
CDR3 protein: CASSQVTGPAGELFF

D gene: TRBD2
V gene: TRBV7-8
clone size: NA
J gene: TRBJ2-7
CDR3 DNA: TGTGCCAGCACGAGCGGGAGGGCCGGCGAGCAGTACTTC
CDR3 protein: CASTSGRAGEQYF

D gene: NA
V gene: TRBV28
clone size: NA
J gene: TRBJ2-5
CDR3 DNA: TGTGCCAGCAGGGCTGCTGTACAAAGCCAAGAGACCCAGTACTTC
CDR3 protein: CASRAAVQSQETQYF

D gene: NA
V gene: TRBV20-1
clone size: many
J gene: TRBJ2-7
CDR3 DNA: TGCAGTGCTAGAGATCTTTTCGGGTCGCCCGAAACCTACGAGCAGTACTTC
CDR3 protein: CSARDLFGSPETYEQYF